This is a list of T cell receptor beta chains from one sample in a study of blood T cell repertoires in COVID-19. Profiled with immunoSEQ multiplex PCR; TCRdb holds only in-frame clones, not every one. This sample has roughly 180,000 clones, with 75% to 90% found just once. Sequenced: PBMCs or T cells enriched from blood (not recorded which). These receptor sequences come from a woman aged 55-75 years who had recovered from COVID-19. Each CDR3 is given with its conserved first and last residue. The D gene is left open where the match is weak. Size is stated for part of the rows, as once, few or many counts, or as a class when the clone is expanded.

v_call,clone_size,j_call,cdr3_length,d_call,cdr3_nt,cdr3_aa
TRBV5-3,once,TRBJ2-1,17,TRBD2,TGTGCCAGAAGCTGCTTTGTACGGCTAGCGGGTCTCAATGAGCAGTTCTTC,CARSCFVRLAGLNEQFF
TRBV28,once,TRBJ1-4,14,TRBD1,TGTGCCAGCAGGCCAGGGGGCCTTAATGAAAAACTGTTTTTT,CASRPGGLNEKLFF
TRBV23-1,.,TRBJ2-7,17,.,TGCGCCAGCAGTCAGTCGGAACGCCAGGAGGAATTGTACGAGCAGTACTTC,CASSQSERQEELYEQYF
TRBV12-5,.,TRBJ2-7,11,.,TGTGCTAGTGGTCCCTTATACGAGCAGTACTTC,CASGPLYEQYF
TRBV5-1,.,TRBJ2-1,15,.,TGCGCCAGCAGCTTAGGGGCGGTCTCCTACAATGAGCAGTTCTTC,CASSLGAVSYNEQFF
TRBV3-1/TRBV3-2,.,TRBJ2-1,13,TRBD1,TGTGCCAGCAGCCGGGACAGGGTAAATGAGCAGTTCTTC,CASSRDRVNEQFF
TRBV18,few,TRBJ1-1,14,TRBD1,TGTGCCAGCTCACCAGCCCGGACAGGTCGAGAAGCTTTCTTT,CASSPARTGREAFF
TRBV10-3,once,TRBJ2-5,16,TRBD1,TGTGCCACCGGAGAGGGACAGGGTGAATCTAAAGAGACCCAGTACTTC,CATGEGQGESKETQYF
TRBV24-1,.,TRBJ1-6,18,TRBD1,TGTGCCACCAGTGATCAAAAGCTCCGTGGACAGGGGAGATCACCCCTCCACTTT,CATSDQKLRGQGRSPLHF
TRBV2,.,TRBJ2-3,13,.,TGTGCCAGCAGCCGAGATCGGGGAGATACGCAGTATTTT,CASSRDRGDTQYF
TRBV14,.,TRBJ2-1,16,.,TGTGCCAGTAGAATTTCGTTGGGGGGAAACTACAATGAGCAGTTCTTC,CASRISLGGNYNEQFF
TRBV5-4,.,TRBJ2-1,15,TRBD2,TGTGCCAGCAGCTTGGAGGGACTAGCCGTATTGGAGCAGTTCTTC,CASSLEGLAVLEQFF
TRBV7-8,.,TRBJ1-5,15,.,TGTGCCAGCTCGTGGGATGAGAAAGCGGATCAGCCCCAGCATTTT,CASSWDEKADQPQHF
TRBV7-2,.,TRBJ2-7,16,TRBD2,TGTGCCAGCAGCTTAGAGTGGACTAGCGACTCCTACGAGCAGTACTTC,CASSLEWTSDSYEQYF
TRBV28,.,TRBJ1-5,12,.,TGTGCCGTGTGGGGCCCCAATCAGCCCCAGCATTTT,CAVWGPNQPQHF
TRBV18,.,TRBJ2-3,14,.,TGTGCCAGCGAGGGAAACCACGGTGCAGATACGCAGTATTTT,CASEGNHGADTQYF
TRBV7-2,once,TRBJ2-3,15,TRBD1,TGTGCCAGCAGCTTAAAGACAGGGTGGACAGATACGCAGTATTTT,CASSLKTGWTDTQYF
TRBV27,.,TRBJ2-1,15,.,TGTGCCAGCAGACCACTACACGTGAGTAACAATGAGCAGTTCTTC,CASRPLHVSNNEQFF
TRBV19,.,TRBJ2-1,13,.,TGTGCCAGTAGAATTGGAGGGAACAATGAGCAGTTCTTC,CASRIGGNNEQFF
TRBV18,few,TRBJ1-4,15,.,TGTGCCAGCTCACCACGCAGGGCTACTAATGAAAAACTGTTTTTT,CASSPRRATNEKLFF
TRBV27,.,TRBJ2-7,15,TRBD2,TGTGCCAGCAGTCCCAGAGCGGGAGGCCCCTACGAGCAGTACTTC,CASSPRAGGPYEQYF
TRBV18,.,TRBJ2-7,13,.,TGTGCCAGCTCAACCATCCACGGAGACGAGCAGTACTTC,CASSTIHGDEQYF
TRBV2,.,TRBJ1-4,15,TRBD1,TGTGCCAGCAGTTGGACAGGGGGCTATAATGAAAAACTGTTTTTT,CASSWTGGYNEKLFF
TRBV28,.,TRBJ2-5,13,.,TGTGCCAGCAGTTCCAGGGGTAGGGAGACCCAGTACTTC,CASSSRGRETQYF
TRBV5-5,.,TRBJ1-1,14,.,TGTGCCAGCAGCCCCCGGCAGGGTCAGACTGAAGCTTTCTTT,CASSPRQGQTEAFF
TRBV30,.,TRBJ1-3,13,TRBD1,TGTGCCTGGAGCACGGACAGGGGAAACACCATATATTTT,CAWSTDRGNTIYF
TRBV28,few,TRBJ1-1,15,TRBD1,TGTGCCAGCAGTTGGGCCGGGACAGGGAACACTGAAGCTTTCTTT,CASSWAGTGNTEAFF
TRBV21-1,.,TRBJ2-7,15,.,TGTGCCAGCAGCCGCCGACAGGGAAGCTCCTACGAGCAGTACTTC,CASSRRQGSSYEQYF
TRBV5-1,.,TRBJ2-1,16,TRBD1,TGCGCCAGCAGCTTGGTTTGGGGACAGGGGGACAATGAGCAGTTCTTC,CASSLVWGQGDNEQFF
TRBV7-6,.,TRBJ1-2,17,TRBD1,TGTGCCAGCAGCTTAGCCCCGACAGGACAGGCCTACTATGGCTACACCTTC,CASSLAPTGQAYYGYTF
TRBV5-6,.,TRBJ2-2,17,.,TGTGCCAGCAGCTTGGTTTCCGGGACATTGAACACCGGGGAGCTGTTTTTT,CASSLVSGTLNTGELFF
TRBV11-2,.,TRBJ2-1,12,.,TGTGTCAGCAGCTTAGCCTCGCGGGAGCAGTTCTTC,CVSSLASREQFF
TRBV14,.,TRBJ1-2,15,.,TGTGCCAGCAGCCAAGAGGCGGGGAGGGTTGTTGGCTACACCTTC,CASSQEAGRVVGYTF
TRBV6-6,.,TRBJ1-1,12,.,TGTGCCAGTAGCAGAACGAACACTGAAGCTTTCTTT,CASSRTNTEAFF
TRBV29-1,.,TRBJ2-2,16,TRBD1,TGCAGGCCGCGAGACCCGGGACAGGGGTGCACCGGGGAGCTGTTTTTT,CRPRDPGQGCTGELFF